This is a list of T cell receptor beta chains from one sample in a study of T cells in Graves' hyperthyroidism and ophthalmopathy. Each CDR3 protein gets one entry after TCRdb re-called the multiplex PCR reads with MiXCR. This sample has hundreds of thousands of distinct CDR3 sequences, with roughly 14% found just once. The sample was blood. These receptors were collected from a woman in her forties with Graves' ophthalmopathy. CDR3s leave out the opening cysteine and the closing phenylalanine or tryptophan. The order of the fields is V gene, J gene, CDR3 protein.

TRBV20-1	TRBJ2-7	SARDFQEAGSYEQY
TRBV11-2	TRBJ2-7	ASSRDSGASLYEQY
TRBV27	TRBJ2-7	ASSSAGTYEQY
TRBV5-1	TRBJ2-7	ASSLFRGRAEQY
TRBV20-1	TRBJ2-5	SALRTGKETQY
TRBV6-1	TRBJ1-5	ASIVGLTNQPQH
TRBV29-1	TRBJ1-1	SVKGQATNTEAF
TRBV7-2	TRBJ1-3	ASSAYGSAIY
TRBV27	TRBJ2-7	ATGSGEYEQY
TRBV5-1	TRBJ2-7	ASSWLGGAAYEQY
TRBV5-5	TRBJ2-7	ASSPLRTTRSHEQY
TRBV6-1	TRBJ2-7	ASSGPAEQY
TRBV6-1	TRBJ1-3	ASSPPDFHTIY
TRBV2	TRBJ2-7	ASSDLGLASREQY
TRBV5-1	TRBJ1-5	ASSPGTGMGQPQH
TRBV6-5	TRBJ2-7	ASSYSMAVSYEQY
TRBV9	TRBJ2-5	ASSVSTGLKETQY
TRBV19	TRBJ1-5	ASSIQAYQPQH
TRBV5-1	TRBJ1-1	ASSTGRDRNTEAF
TRBV15	TRBJ1-1	ATSRAVIDTEAF
TRBV7-9	TRBJ1-2	ASSFINANYGYT
TRBV6-5	TRBJ2-2	ASSVLAGGYGELF
TRBV28	TRBJ1-5	ASSRQLYQPQH
TRBV6-5	TRBJ2-2	ASRHSGRAAGELF
TRBV12-3/TRBV12-4	TRBJ1-3	ASSIYSGTPSGNTIY
TRBV29-1	TRBJ2-2	SASRLAGDTGELF
TRBV28	TRBJ1-5	ASTLTGAGDQPQH
TRBV2	TRBJ1-6	ASCAGDRGSYNSPLH
TRBV28	TRBJ2-2	AVTELTGELF
TRBV10-1	TRBJ2-2	AIPPGLAPFANTGELF
TRBV4-1	TRBJ1-3	ASSQRTEPNTIY
TRBV12-3/TRBV12-4	TRBJ2-2	ASRGQGISGELF
TRBV20-1	TRBJ2-5	SASRVAGKIETQY
TRBV20-1	TRBJ2-7	SARVRRTRDEQY
TRBV7-9	TRBJ1-2	ASSFNAGDYGYT
TRBV5-1	TRBJ2-7	ASSVYRGSYEQY
TRBV6-1	TRBJ1-5	ASRQGAYQPQH
TRBV12-5	TRBJ2-4	ASASTAKNIQY
TRBV15	TRBJ2-5	ATSRSNRGIIQETQY
TRBV12-3/TRBV12-4	TRBJ2-2	ASRHGGGTGELF
TRBV6-1	TRBJ1-2	ASSNPGQGGGYT
TRBV11-2	TRBJ2-7	ASSSGRTRLYEQY
TRBV12-3/TRBV12-4	TRBJ1-1	ASSWTGGSNTEAF
TRBV20-1	TRBJ2-7	SASLGVFYEQY
TRBV30	TRBJ1-1	AWKKMGNNRNTEAF